A selection of T cell receptor beta chains follows, all from one sample in a study of shared clonotypes between healthy human individuals. The data were produced by immunoSEQ multiplex PCR, yet TCRdb's version contains in-frame clones alone and is incomplete. The sample includes some 2,100,000 clones, almost 96% of them seen just once. Material: naive CD4+ T cells sorted from blood. Receptors were obtained from a man in his late teens or twenties in good health. The CDR3 runs from the conserved cysteine through the conserved F or W. Fields, in order: J gene, clone size, D gene, V gene, CDR3 DNA, CDR3 protein. The D gene is left open where the match is weak. Clone size is stated in some rows and not others, as once, few, many or a class when expanded.

TRBJ1-5	NA	NA	TRBV28	TGTGCCAGCAGTTCCCCAGGGACCAATCAGCCCCAGCATTTT	CASSSPGTNQPQHF
TRBJ1-1	NA	NA	TRBV5-6	TGTGCCAGCGCGGGAAATAGGGGAGGGGTGAACACTGAAGCTTTCTTT	CASAGNRGGVNTEAFF
TRBJ1-1	NA	NA	TRBV20-1	TGCAGTACCTTGAGGGGGGAAGCTTTCTTT	CSTLRGEAFF
TRBJ1-5	NA	NA	TRBV10-2	TGCGCCAGCAGTATGGGGGAACAGCCCCAGCATTTT	CASSMGEQPQHF
TRBJ2-1	NA	NA	TRBV20-1	TGCAGTGCTAGCCGGGATCATGAGCAGTTCTTC	CSASRDHEQFF
TRBJ2-7	NA	NA	TRBV10-3	TGTGCCATCAGTGAGATGGTAGGTGAGCAGTACTTC	CAISEMVGEQYF
TRBJ1-4	NA	NA	TRBV28	TGTGCCAGCAGTCCACATACAGGTAGCGAAAAACTGTTTTTT	CASSPHTGSEKLFF
TRBJ1-2	NA	TRBD1	TRBV6-5	TGTGCCAGCAGTTCACAGGGGGAGGCCTATGGCTACACCTTC	CASSSQGEAYGYTF
TRBJ2-1	once	NA	TRBV5-6	TGTGCCAGCAGCTTGGAAGGGCATCAGTTCTTC	CASSLEGHQFF
TRBJ1-1	NA	NA	TRBV6-8	TGTGCCAGCACCGTCATCCTTGGAACTGAAGCTTTCTTT	CASTVILGTEAFF
TRBJ1-6	NA	NA	TRBV10-2	TGCGCCAGCAGTGTAGAGGGAGTCAATTCACCCCTCCACTTT	CASSVEGVNSPLHF
TRBJ2-7	NA	NA	TRBV7-2	TGTGCCAGCAGCTTAGCGCCCGTCTACGAGCAGTACTTC	CASSLAPVYEQYF
TRBJ2-1	NA	NA	TRBV5-1	TGCGCCAGCAGCGAGGGACTGGCGTACAATGAGCAGTTCTTC	CASSEGLAYNEQFF
TRBJ1-2	NA	NA	TRBV11-2	TGTGCCAGCAGCTCTCAGGGGAACTATGGCTACACCTTC	CASSSQGNYGYTF
TRBJ2-7	NA	TRBD1	TRBV9	TGTGCCAGCAGCCCAAGCCTAATAGGGGGCGGCACCTACGAGCAGTACTTC	CASSPSLIGGGTYEQYF
TRBJ1-1	NA	TRBD1	TRBV6-5	TGTGCCAGCAGTTACCCCTCCGGGACAGGGTATACTGAAGCTTTCTTT	CASSYPSGTGYTEAFF
TRBJ2-1	NA	NA	TRBV30	TGTGCCTGGAGTCTACCCAATGGCGAGCAGTTCTTC	CAWSLPNGEQFF
TRBJ2-1	NA	NA	TRBV10-3	TGTGCCATCAGTCAGCTCGACTCGGCTCAGTTCTTC	CAISQLDSAQFF
TRBJ1-5	NA	NA	TRBV27	TGTGCCAGCAGTTTAAACAGGGTCAATCAGCCCCAGCATTTT	CASSLNRVNQPQHF
TRBJ2-2	NA	NA	TRBV2	TGTGCCAGCAGTGAAGGACACACCGGGGAGCTGTTTTTT	CASSEGHTGELFF
TRBJ2-3	NA	TRBD2	TRBV7-2	TGTGCCAGCAGCTTAGTGGCGGGAGGCCCAGATACGCAGTATTTT	CASSLVAGGPDTQYF
TRBJ2-5	NA	TRBD1	TRBV5-6	TGTGCCAGCAGCTCCCCCCGACAGGGGGTGAGGGAGACCCAGTACTTC	CASSSPRQGVRETQYF
TRBJ1-6	NA	TRBD1	TRBV5-1	TGCGCCAGCAGCCAAGGACAGGGGAAGAATTCACCCCTCCACTTT	CASSQGQGKNSPLHF
TRBJ2-1	NA	TRBD2	TRBV9	TGTGCCAGCAGCTTCTCGACTAGCGGGAGAAAGAATGAGCAGTTCTTC	CASSFSTSGRKNEQFF
TRBJ1-5	NA	TRBD1	TRBV5-8	TGTGCCAGCGACCGGACAGGGGGCAATCAGCCCCAGCATTTT	CASDRTGGNQPQHF